The text below deals with one T cell receptor (beta chain). Its cognate antigen is unknown. The data were obtained in a study of shared clonotypes between healthy human individuals. About the study: Used for every donor were three CD4 naive, three CD4 memory, two CD8 naive and one CD8 memory plate. Study results and limitations: A limitation of the genetic and exposure-history diversity represented arose from few donors. Naive subsets generally had larger estimated richness than memory subsets. The study found about 4.6% of naive CD4 clonotypes shared across a few donors.

Naive CD8 cells comprised CD45RO-negative, CCR7-positively selected cells, excluding terminally differentiated effector memory CD45RA+ cells. The method was immunoSEQ multiplex PCR; TCRdb's version includes in-frame clones alone and lacks a portion of them. This sample has some 2 million clones, with approximately 94% found just once. This sequence originates from a young man in good health. Sequencing was performed on naive CD8+ T cells sorted from blood.

CDR3 DNA: TGCGCCAGCAGTGAGAGAGCCATCCCGGGGAAAACTAATGAAAAACTGTTTTTT. Translating it yields CASSERAIPGKTNEKLFF. The J gene is TRBJ1-4, the V gene TRBV10-1; D remains unclear. V was clipped by 2 bases and J by 1 base, with 17 bases between them. This CDR3 is built from 18 residues. CDR1 and CDR2 from the germline V gene are WNHNN and SYGVQD (reference sequence).